Below, 8 T cell receptor beta chains from the same sample are listed, as sequenced in a study of blood T cell repertoires in COVID-19. TCRdb's copy holds only in-frame clones and misses some; the assay was immunoSEQ multiplex PCR. This repertoire shows 200,000 to 300,000 clones, around four fifths found once; its top ten account for roughly 4%. Sequenced sample: peripheral blood. Receptors were obtained from a man in his sixties with acute or convalescent COVID-19.

This clone occurred once. This chain connects TRBV12-3 or TRBV12-4 to TRBJ2-1; D is ambiguous. This CDR3 spans 11 amino acids. Trimming shortened V by 5 bases and J by 6 bases, and 5 bases separated the two germline ends. CDR3 loop: CASSRLNEQFF. As DNA, the CDR3 is TGTGCCAGCAGTCGACTCAATGAGCAGTTCTTC.

The chain combines TRBV5-4 with TRBJ2-5; D is possibly TRBD2 (6 bases). CDR1 and CDR2 (germline): SGHNT, YYREEE (reference sequence). CDR3 length: 15 amino acids. V lost 0 bases to trimming and J lost 4 bases, with 13 bases between them. The CDR3 DNA sequence: TGTGCCAGCAGCTTGGATGAAGGGCGGGGAGAGACCCAGTACTTC. Amino acid sequence: CASSLDEGRGETQYF.

The sample holds one count of this clone. The chain employs TRBV4-2 and TRBJ2-1, with 8 bases matching TRBD2. The CDR3 spans 17 residues. Trimming removed 0 bases from V and 9 bases from J; junction bases left unmatched: 13. CDR1 and CDR2 (germline): LGHNA, YNFKEQ. The CDR3 reads CASSQDHGGASLREQFF. The CDR3 coding sequence is TGTGCCAGCAGCCAAGATCACGGGGGGGCCTCGTTGCGTGAGCAGTTCTTC.

The chain is built from TRBV2 and TRBJ2-7; TRBD1 aligns across 8 bases. Per the germline V gene, CDR1 is SNHLY and CDR2 is FYNNEI. The length of the CDR3 is 16 residues. After removal of 4 bases from V and 2 bases from J, the junction contained 10 bases not matched to a gene. The CDR3 protein is CASSAHGTGLTYEQYF. CDR3 nucleotide sequence: TGTGCCAGCAGTGCGCATGGGACAGGTCTTACCTACGAGCAGTACTTC.

This chain links TRBV7-9 with TRBJ1-2; D remains unclear. Germline V gene data show CDR1 as SEHNR and CDR2 as FQNEAQ (reference sequence). Trimming took off 3 bases at V and 6 bases at J, with 17 bases between the two ends. CDR3 length: 15 amino acids. This chain's CDR3 is CASSFGESLANGYTF. The DNA for the CDR3 is TGTGCCAGCAGCTTCGGGGAGTCGCTAGCTAATGGCTACACCTTC.

This clone was detected only a few times. The genes are TRBV21-1 and TRBJ2-1; the table's TRBD2 call for D was not verified on the DNA. TRBV21-1 is a pseudogene locus. This CDR3 comprises 17 residues. In DNA form, the CDR3 reads TGTGCCAGCAGCAAAGAGGAAGTCCTAGCGGGCTACAATGAGCAGTTCTTC. It specifies CASSKEEVLAGYNEQFF.

The genes are TRBV5-1 and TRBJ2-5; TRBD2 matches 8 bases. J lost 3 bases, V lost 4 bases, and 5 bases had no gene match. The CDR3 covers 14 residues. Germline values: CDR1 SGHRS, CDR2 YFSETQ. DNA of the CDR3: TGCGCCAGCAGCCTTAGCGGGGCTGAAGAGACCCAGTACTTC. This translates into CASSLSGAEETQYF.

The CDR3 protein is CATSREQMRRETQYF. DNA for the CDR3: TGTGCCACCAGCAGAGAACAGATGCGTCGGGAGACCCAGTACTTC. V usage is TRBV15 and J usage is TRBJ2-5; no clear D gene. The CDR3 is 15 amino acids. In germline, CDR1 is LNHNV, CDR2 YYDKDF (reference sequence). V lost 0 bases to trimming and J lost 5 bases, with 13 bases between them.